A selection of T cell receptor beta chains follows, all from one sample in a study of T cell changes during pregnancy in multiple sclerosis. Only in-frame clones appear in the TCRdb table, and some are missing; sequencing was by immunoSEQ multiplex PCR. The profile shows about 130,000 clones, 96% of them singletons. The specimen comprised peripheral blood, sampled after pregnancy. The receptors were gathered from a female donor with multiple sclerosis, enrolled in a pregnancy study. Each CDR3 is given with its conserved first and last residue. A D gene is named only where the DNA matches it firmly. Where a row states a size, it is once, few, many or the class of an expanded clone; other rows omit it.

TRBJ2-5	TRBV18	-	TRBD2	15	TGTGCCAGCTCCCCAGATAGCGGGAGGGAAGAGACCCAGTACTTC	CASSPDSGREETQYF
TRBJ2-1	TRBV5-1	-	-	16	TGCGCCAGCAGCCTACTTACAGGGACCCCCTACAATGAGCAGTTCTTC	CASSLLTGTPYNEQFF
TRBJ2-2	TRBV14	-	TRBD2	15	TGTGCCAGCAGCTCTCTAGCGGGGAGGGCCGGGGAGCTGTTTTTT	CASSSLAGRAGELFF
TRBJ2-3	TRBV7-2	-	-	15	TGTGCCAGCAGCCCCTATGCGCTCGGCACAGATACGCAGTATTTT	CASSPYALGTDTQYF
TRBJ2-5	TRBV28	-	-	15	TGTGCCAGCAGTTTCCCCACAGGGAATCAAGAGACCCAGTACTTC	CASSFPTGNQETQYF
TRBJ2-7	TRBV9	once	-	14	TGTGCCAGCAGCGTAGGGCTAGAACCCCACGAGCAGTACTTC	CASSVGLEPHEQYF
TRBJ2-1	TRBV11-3	-	TRBD1	16	TGTGCCAGCAGCCCCCGACAGGGGTTTTCCTACAATGAGCAGTTCTTC	CASSPRQGFSYNEQFF
TRBJ1-2	TRBV4-3	-	TRBD1	17	TGCGCCAGCAGCCAAGAGACAGGGGGCACTTCTAACTATGGCTACACCTTC	CASSQETGGTSNYGYTF
TRBJ2-7	TRBV28	-	-	12	TGTGCCAGCTCTTACAGAGACTACGAGCAGTACTTC	CASSYRDYEQYF
TRBJ2-5	TRBV19	-	TRBD2	15	TGTGCCAGTAGTCTGACTAGCGGGAGGACGGAGACCCAGTACTTC	CASSLTSGRTETQYF
TRBJ2-7	TRBV29-1	-	TRBD2	14	TGCAGCGTTGTCTTCGGGACTAGCGGATACGAGCAGTACTTC	CSVVFGTSGYEQYF
TRBJ2-1	TRBV11-3	-	-	13	TGTGCCAGCAGCCCAGGGACTGCCAATGAGCAGTTCTTC	CASSPGTANEQFF
TRBJ1-1	TRBV18	-	-	13	TGTGCCAGCTCACAGGGCAGGGATACTGAAGCTTTCTTT	CASSQGRDTEAFF
TRBJ1-2	TRBV28	-	-	14	TGTGCCAGCAGTTTTAGCGACAGGAGCTATGGCTACACCTTC	CASSFSDRSYGYTF
TRBJ2-3	TRBV9	-	-	15	TGTGCCAGCAGCGTACAGGGGAGCTATCAGGATACGCAGTATTTT	CASSVQGSYQDTQYF
TRBJ1-3	TRBV15	-	TRBD1	17	TGTGCCACCAGCAGCAGACCCGGGACAGGGGGTGGAAACACCATATATTTT	CATSSRPGTGGGNTIYF
TRBJ2-1	TRBV9	-	-	15	TGTGCCAGCAGCCCAGGTGGGCCCGGGGACAATGAGCAGTTCTTC	CASSPGGPGDNEQFF
TRBJ1-2	TRBV28	-	TRBD1	13	TGTGCCAGCAGTATTACAGGGGAGGATGGCTACACCTTC	CASSITGEDGYTF
TRBJ2-1	TRBV9	-	TRBD2	15	TGTGCCAGCAGCGTAGGACTAGCGGACGAGGGGGAGCAGTTCTTC	CASSVGLADEGEQFF
TRBJ2-7	TRBV4-2	-	TRBD1	14	TGTGCCAGCAGCCAAGCCGGGACAGGGGCCGAGCAGTACTTC	CASSQAGTGAEQYF
TRBJ1-2	TRBV7-2	-	-	15	TGTGCCAGCAGCTTAAGAGCGGCAACAAACTATGGCTACACCTTC	CASSLRAATNYGYTF
TRBJ1-1	TRBV5-4	-	-	16	TGTGCCAGCAGCTTGGGCCAGGGATCGGTGAACACTGAAGCTTTCTTT	CASSLGQGSVNTEAFF
TRBJ1-2	TRBV5-1	-	-	15	TGCGCCAGCAGCTTCGGGGGGAGGCAAAAGGATGGCTACACCTTC	CASSFGGRQKDGYTF
TRBJ2-1	TRBV10-3	-	-	13	TGTGCCATCAGTGGAGACTCCTACAATGAGCAGTTCTTC	CAISGDSYNEQFF
TRBJ2-3	TRBV7-2	-	-	13	TGTGCCAGCAGCCCCTCTAGCACAGATACGCAGTATTTT	CASSPSSTDTQYF
TRBJ2-7	TRBV7-9	-	-	15	TGTGCCAGCAGCGGGGAATCGACAGTCTCCTACGAGCAGTACTTC	CASSGESTVSYEQYF